The 8 T cell receptor beta chains listed next were all sequenced from one sample in a study of regulatory T cells in long-lasting Graves disease. Arm-PCR of CDR3 regions with iRepertoire HTBI primers generated TCR beta libraries. One entry per CDR3 protein, called by TCRdb with MiXCR from the multiplex PCR reads. The sample has 350,000 to 450,000 distinct CDR3 sequences; less than 25% are singletons. The time point was: persistent/refractory GD, antithyroid drugs over 5 years with positive TRAb. From RNA extracted from PBMCs, the TCR library was made. The sample here was peripheral blood mononuclear cells (PBMCs), taken when the disease was refractory, from a patient treated with antithyroid drugs. These TCRs come from a female donor with Graves disease.

This clonotype was seen only a few times. The chain couples TRBV12-3 or TRBV12-4 to TRBJ2-1; tentative D call: TRBD2 (8 bases). The V end was cut by 6 bases, the J end by 7 bases, with 22 bases between. The CDR3 has 16 amino acids. CDR3 in DNA: TGTGCCAGCAGGCCCACCGGGACTAGGGGGCGTAATGAGCAGTTCTTC. It is translated as CASRPTGTRGRNEQFF.

The V gene is TRBV7-2, the J gene TRBJ2-7; 7 nucleotides match TRBD1. CDR3 size: 15 residues. With V trimmed by 1 base and J by 3 bases, 6 bases remained unmatched. Looked up from germline, CDR1 is SGHTA and CDR2 is FQGNSA. CDR3 residues: CASSLVEQGFYEQYF. The CDR3 DNA reads TGTGCCAGCAGCTTAGTAGAACAGGGGTTCTACGAGCAGTACTTC. The full variable domain, rest sourced from reference TRBV7-2 and TRBJ2-7, is GAGVSQSPSNKVTEKGKDVELRCDPISGHTALYWYRQSLGQGLEFLIYFQGNSAPDKSGLPSDRFSAERTGGSVSTLTIQRTQQEDSAVYLCASSLVEQGFYEQYFGPGTRLTVT.

A note on this clonotype: A read error may produce the germline difference seen at one junction end. CDR3 nucleotide sequence: TGTGCCAGCAGAACACAATCTAGCACAGATATGCAGTATTTT. Amino acid sequence: CASRTQSSTDMQYF. V usage is TRBV7-9 and J usage is TRBJ2-3, with a tentative D call TRBD2 (5 bases). The CDR3 is made up of 14 amino acids. Germline V gives CDR1 SEHNR, CDR2 FQNEAQ (reference sequence).

This clonotype came up many times. This chain joins TRBV29-1 and TRBJ1-4, with 9 positions matching TRBD1. Germline V gives CDR1 SQVTM, CDR2 ANQGSEA. This CDR3 is built from 12 residues. The CDR3 here is CATRTGVEKLFF. The CDR3 DNA reads TGCGCGACCAGGACAGGGGTTGAAAAACTGTTTTTT.

This clonotype was recorded many times. The chain employs TRBV12-3 or TRBV12-4 and TRBJ2-5; tentative D call: TRBD1 (5 bases). The CDR3 contains 15 residues. V was trimmed by 5 bases and J by 5 bases, leaving 18 bases between them. Here the CDR3 DNA reads TGTGCCAGCAGTCCATCAGACAGAGTATACGAGACCCAGTACTTC. Protein product: CASSPSDRVYETQYF.

Of note for this clonotype: Sequence at one end of the junction differs from germline and may be a read error. The chain is built from TRBV20-1 and TRBJ1-2, with D uncertain. The CDR3 contains 13 residues. Germline CDR1 and CDR2: DFQATT and SNEGSKA (reference sequence). CDR3 sequence: CSAREEINYGHTF. The CDR3 coding sequence is TGCAGTGCTAGAGAGGAGATTAACTATGGCCACACCTTC.

This clonotype was counted ten times or more. This chain connects TRBV20-1 to TRBJ2-7; maybe TRBD2 (6 bases). Germline values: CDR1 DFQATT, CDR2 SNEGSKA (reference sequence). V gave up 3 bases and J gave up 3 bases, with 9 bases separating them. The CDR3 is 12 amino acids. The CDR3 reads CSARGGGYEQYF. DNA of the CDR3: TGCAGTGCTAGGGGGGGTGGCTACGAGCAGTACTTC.

This chain joins TRBV2 and TRBJ1-2; D not certain. Germline CDR1 SNHLY, CDR2 FYNNEI. This CDR3 is built from 11 residues. Deletions cut 1 base from V and 8 bases from J, with 5 bases between. The CDR3 sequence is CASSEEGGYTF. CDR3 nucleotide sequence: TGTGCCAGCAGTGAAGAGGGAGGCTACACCTTC. The complete variable domain, with remaining parts taken from reference TRBV2 and TRBJ1-2, reads EPEVTQTPSHQVTQMGQEVILRCVPISNHLYFYWYRQILGQKVEFLVSFYNNEISEKSEIFDDQFSVERPDGSNFTLKIRSTKLEDSAMYFCASSEEGGYTFGSGTRLTVV.